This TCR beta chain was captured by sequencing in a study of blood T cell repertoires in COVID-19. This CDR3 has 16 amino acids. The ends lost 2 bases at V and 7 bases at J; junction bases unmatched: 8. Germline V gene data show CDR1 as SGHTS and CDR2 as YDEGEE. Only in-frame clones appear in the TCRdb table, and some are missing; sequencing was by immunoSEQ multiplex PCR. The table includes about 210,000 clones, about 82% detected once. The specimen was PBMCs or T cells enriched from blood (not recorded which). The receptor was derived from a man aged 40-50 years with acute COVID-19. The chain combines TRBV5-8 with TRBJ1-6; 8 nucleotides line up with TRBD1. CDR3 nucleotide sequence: TGTGCCAGCAGCTTATGGACAGGGAAGGACAATTCACCCCTCCACTTT. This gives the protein CASSLWTGKDNSPLHF.